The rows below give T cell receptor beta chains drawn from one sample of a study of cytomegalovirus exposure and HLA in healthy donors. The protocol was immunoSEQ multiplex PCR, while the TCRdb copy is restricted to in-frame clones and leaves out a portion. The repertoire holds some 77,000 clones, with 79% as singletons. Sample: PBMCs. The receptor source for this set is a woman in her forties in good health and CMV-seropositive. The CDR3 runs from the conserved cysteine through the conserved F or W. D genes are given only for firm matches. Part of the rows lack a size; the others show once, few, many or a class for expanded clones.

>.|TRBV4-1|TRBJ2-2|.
TGCGCCAGCAGCCAAGATCAAAGCCCCGGGGAGCTGTTTTTT
CASSQDQSPGELFF
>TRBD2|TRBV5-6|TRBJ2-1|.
TGTGCCAGCAGCTTGGGACTAGCGGGAGGGGATGAGCAGTTCTTC
CASSLGLAGGDEQFF
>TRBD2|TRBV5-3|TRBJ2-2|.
TGTGCCAGAAGCTTGCCCAGAGAACGACTAGCGGGACACACCGGGGAGCTGTTTTTT
CARSLPRERLAGHTGELFF
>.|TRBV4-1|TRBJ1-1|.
TGCGCCAGCAAACCGGGAGGGGGACTTTTGAACACTGAAGCTTTCTTT
CASKPGGGLLNTEAFF
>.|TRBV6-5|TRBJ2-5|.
TGTGCCAGCAGTTACGGCAGGGCCCAAGAGACCCAGTACTTC
CASSYGRAQETQYF
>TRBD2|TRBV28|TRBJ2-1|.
TGTGCCAGCAGTTTAGGGGGGCTAGCGGGACTCCATGAGCAGTTCTTC
CASSLGGLAGLHEQFF
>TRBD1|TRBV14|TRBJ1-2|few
TGTGCCAGCAGTCCCACGGACAGGTCCAAGGGCTACACCTTC
CASSPTDRSKGYTF
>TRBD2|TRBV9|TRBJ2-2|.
TGTGCCAGCAGCGTAGGGCTAGCGGGGGGGCCGAGCACCGGGGAGCTGTTTTTT
CASSVGLAGGPSTGELFF
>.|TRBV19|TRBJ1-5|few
TGTGCCAGTAGTATACGAGTCAGGGATCAGCCCCAGCATTTT
CASSIRVRDQPQHF
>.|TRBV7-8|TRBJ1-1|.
TGTGCCAGCAGCTTAAGGGGTAGGACTGAAGCTTTCTTT
CASSLRGRTEAFF
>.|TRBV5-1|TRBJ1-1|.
TGCGCCAGCAGCTTGGGAGGCCCGAACACTGAAGCTTTCTTT
CASSLGGPNTEAFF
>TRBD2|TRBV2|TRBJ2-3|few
TGTGCCTGTCAGTCCAGCGGGGCCACAGATACGCAGTATTTT
CACQSSGATDTQYF
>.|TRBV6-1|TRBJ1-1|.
TGTGCCAGCAGTGAATCGACGGACTATTACACTGAAGCTTTCTTT
CASSESTDYYTEAFF
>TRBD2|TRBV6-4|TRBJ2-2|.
TGTGCCAGCAGTCCCTTAGCGGGGGTAACGAACACCGGGGAGCTGTTTTTT
CASSPLAGVTNTGELFF
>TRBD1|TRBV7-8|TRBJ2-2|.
TGTGCCAGCAGCTCGGTGACAGGGGGCACCGGGGAGCTGTTTTTT
CASSSVTGGTGELFF
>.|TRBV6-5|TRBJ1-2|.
TGTGCCAGCAGTCACCCGGGTGGCTATGGCTACACCTTC
CASSHPGGYGYTF
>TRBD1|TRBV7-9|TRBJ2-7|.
TGTGCCAGCAGCTTAAGGAGGGGACAGGGCCTTTCCGAGCAGTACTTC
CASSLRRGQGLSEQYF
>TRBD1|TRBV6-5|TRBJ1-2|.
TGTGCCAGCAGAAAGACAGGGGGCGGCTATGGCTACACCTTC
CASRKTGGGYGYTF
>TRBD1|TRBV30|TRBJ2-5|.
TGTGCCTGGGCAGGGGGCTTGAGACAAGAGACCCAGTACTTC
CAWAGGLRQETQYF
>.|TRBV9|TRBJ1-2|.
TGTGCCAGCAGCGTAGAGGAGGGACCAAACTATGGCTACACCTTC
CASSVEEGPNYGYTF
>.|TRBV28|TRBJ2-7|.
TGTGCCAGCAGTTTCACGCCCGGGCGGGACGAGCAGTACTTC
CASSFTPGRDEQYF
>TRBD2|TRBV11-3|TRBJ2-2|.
TGTGCCAGCAGCTTCCAAACCATGACTAGCGGGGGATCCACCGGGGAGCTGTTTTTT
CASSFQTMTSGGSTGELFF
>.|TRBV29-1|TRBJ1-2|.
TGCAGCGTCGGCCCAGGGGATCAGAACTATGGCTACACCTTC
CSVGPGDQNYGYTF
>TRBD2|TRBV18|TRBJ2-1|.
TGTGCCAGCTCACCGACTAGCGGGGGCCTTTACAATGAGCAGTTCTTC
CASSPTSGGLYNEQFF
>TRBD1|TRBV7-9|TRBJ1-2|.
TGTGCCAGCAGCCCCCGGGACAGGGGAGGTGGCTACACCTTC
CASSPRDRGGGYTF
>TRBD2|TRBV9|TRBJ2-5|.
TGTGCCAGCAGCGGAGGGGGGACTAGCGGGACCCAGTACTTC
CASSGGGTSGTQYF
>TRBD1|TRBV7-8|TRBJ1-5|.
TGTGCCAGCAGCTTAGATCGGACAGGGGATTTTAGCTTT
CASSLDRTGDFSF
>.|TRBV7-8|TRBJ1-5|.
TGTGCCAGCGCCAACTCTCGGCGGCTAATCCACAATCAGCCCCAGCATTTT
CASANSRRLIHNQPQHF
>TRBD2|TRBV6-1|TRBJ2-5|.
TGTGCCAGCAAGGGCGGGAGCACTCAAGAGACCCAGTACTTC
CASKGGSTQETQYF
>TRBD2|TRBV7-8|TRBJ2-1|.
TGTGCCAGCAGCTCCTTAAGCGGGAGGGGTTACAATGAGCAGTTCTTC
CASSSLSGRGYNEQFF
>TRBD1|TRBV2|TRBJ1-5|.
TGTGCCAGCAGCTCCGGGACAGTTGACAATCAGCCCCAGCATTTT
CASSSGTVDNQPQHF
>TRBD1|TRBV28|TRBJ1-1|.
TGTGCCAGCAGTTTTTGGACAGGGGGGAACACTGAAGCTTTCTTT
CASSFWTGGNTEAFF
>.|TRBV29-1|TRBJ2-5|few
TGCAGCGTTGGAGTCCAGCGGACGTTCCAAGAGACCCAGTACTTC
CSVGVQRTFQETQYF
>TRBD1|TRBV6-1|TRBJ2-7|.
TGTGCCAGCACCAGGACAGGGAAGGACTACGAGCAGTACTTC
CASTRTGKDYEQYF
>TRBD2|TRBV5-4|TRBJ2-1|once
TGTGCCAGCAGTTTAAAGCGGGAGACATACAATGAGCAGTTCTTC
CASSLKRETYNEQFF
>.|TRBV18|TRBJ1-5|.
TGTGCCAGCTCACCTTACGAAAGGGGGAGCAATCAGCCCCAGCATTTT
CASSPYERGSNQPQHF
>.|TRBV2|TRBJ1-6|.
TGTGCCAGCAGTGACAGGAACAATTCACCCCTCCACTTT
CASSDRNNSPLHF
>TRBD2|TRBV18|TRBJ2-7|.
TGTGCCAGCTCACCACCCGGGCTAGCGGACTACGAGCAGTACTTC
CASSPPGLADYEQYF
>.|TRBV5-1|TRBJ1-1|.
TGCGCCAGCAGCTTGGTATCAGGGCTTGAAGCTTTCTTT
CASSLVSGLEAFF
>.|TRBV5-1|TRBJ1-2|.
TGCGCCAGCAGCTCTGGTGGACAGTCTAACTATGGCTACACCTTC
CASSSGGQSNYGYTF
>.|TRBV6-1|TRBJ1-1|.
TGTGCCAGCAGTGAAGCCAGGACAAGAGCTTTCTTT
CASSEARTRAFF
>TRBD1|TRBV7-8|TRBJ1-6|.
TGTGCCAGCAGCCTGAAACCGGGACAGGGGAATTCACCCCTCCACTTT
CASSLKPGQGNSPLHF
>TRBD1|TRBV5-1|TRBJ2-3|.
TGCGCCAGCAGCTTAAACAGGGGGAGCACAGATACGCAGTATTTT
CASSLNRGSTDTQYF
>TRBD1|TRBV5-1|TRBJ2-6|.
TGCGCCAGCAGCTTGCAGGGGACAGGGGGCTCTGGGGCCAACGTCCTGACTTTC
CASSLQGTGGSGANVLTF
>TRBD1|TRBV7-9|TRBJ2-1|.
TGTGCCAGCAGCCATGCGGGACAGGGTACCGGTGAGCAGTTCTTC
CASSHAGQGTGEQFF
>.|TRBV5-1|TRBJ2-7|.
TGCGCCAGCAGCTTGGGTGGGACACTTTTGGACGAGCAGTACTTC
CASSLGGTLLDEQYF
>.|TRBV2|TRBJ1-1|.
TGTGCCAGCAGTGGGGCGCAGGGTCGAGGCACTGAAGCTTTCTTT
CASSGAQGRGTEAFF
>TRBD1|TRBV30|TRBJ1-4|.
TGTGCCTGGAGTAAAGGGGGCGCGGGTGAAAAACTGTTTTTT
CAWSKGGAGEKLFF